The clone carrying this T cell receptor beta chain was observed a few times. The germline V and J ends were trimmed by 5 bases and 1 base, with 14 bases remaining between them. This CDR3 has 15 amino acids. Germline CDR1 SEHNR, CDR2 FQNEAQ (reference sequence). The sample belongs to a study of identical twins. From the 5' RACE reads, TCRdb called clonotypes with MiXCR, one entry per CDR3 protein. The sample includes just over 500,000 distinct CDR3 sequences, 20% to 25% of them seen just once. The data were also submitted as part of a second study, on T cells expressing NK-cell markers.

This TCR derives from a young woman in good health. This chain uses TRBV7-9 with TRBJ1-1, with D perhaps TRBD1 (5 bases). Sequenced input: CD4+ T cells sorted from blood. This CDR3 reads CASSPVGRGNTEAFF. CDR3 nucleotide sequence: TGTGCCAGCAGCCCCGTTGGGAGGGGGAACACTGAAGCTTTCTTT.